This passage covers 19 T cell receptor beta chains from one sample sequenced in a study of monozygotic twins with inflammatory bowel disease. Following a re-call of the 5' RACE reads, TCRdb has one entry per CDR3 protein and lacks DNA. The sample holds hundreds of thousands of distinct CDR3 sequences. The sample comprised blood. These receptors originate from a human donor with ulcerative colitis or Crohn's disease, or a healthy co-twin of an affected twin (not recorded which).

The chain is built from TRBV7-9 and TRBJ1-1; TCRdb outputs TRBD1, but without DNA this stays unchecked. Germline CDR1 SEHNR, CDR2 FQNEAQ (reference sequence). The CDR3 length is 15 residues. The chain's CDR3 is CASSFRTGGDTEAFF.

The genes are TRBV4-3 and TRBJ2-1; TCRdb outputs TRBD1, but without DNA this stays unchecked. The germline CDR1 and CDR2 sequences are LGHNA and YSLEER. This CDR3 comprises 13 residues. The CDR3 sequence: CASSQNRVDEQFF.

The genes are TRBV20-1 and TRBJ2-1; the TCRdb call, TRBD1, lacks DNA for checking. This CDR3 is 15 amino acids long. CDR1 and CDR2 from the germline V gene are DFQATT and SNEGSKA (reference sequence). CDR3 sequence: CSASGFRETRNEQFF.

The V and J genes are TRBV5-1 and TRBJ2-5; TCRdb outputs TRBD1, but without DNA this stays unchecked. From germline, CDR1 is SGHRS and CDR2 YFSETQ. The CDR3 loop spans 17 amino acids. The CDR3 sequence is CASSWTYHGTGQETQYF.

J is TRBJ2-7 and V is TRBV12-3 or TRBV12-4. This CDR3 region has 12 residues. The CDR3 loop reads CASSLAGHEQYF.

This sequence joins TRBV7-2 and TRBJ2-4; lacking DNA, the TRBD2 call made by TCRdb goes unchecked. This CDR3 has 14 amino acids. Germline loops: CDR1 SGHTA, CDR2 FQGNSA. The CDR3 spells CASSLPASGGIQYF.

This rearrangement joins TRBV24-1 to TRBJ1-2; the TRBD1 assignment by TCRdb is unverifiable without DNA. The V gene's germline CDR1 is KGHDR and CDR2 SFDVKD. The CDR3 has 14 amino acids. This CDR3 reads CATSQGAGSYGYTF.

The rearrangement uses TRBV5-6 and TRBJ2-3; TCRdb selects TRBD2, and the lack of DNA leaves this call unchecked. CDR3 length equals 16 residues. Germline lookup yields CDR1 SGHDT and CDR2 YYEEEE. The CDR3 sequence: CASSLTGLRSTDTQYF.

The V and J genes are TRBV6-6 and TRBJ1-6. CDR1 is MNHNY, CDR2 SVGAGI, per germline (reference sequence). The CDR3 length is 14 residues. The CDR3 here is CASTGGGLRSPLHF.

The CDR3 sequence: CASSHRGLNTEAFF. This chain uses TRBV3-1 with TRBJ1-1; the D call from TCRdb, TRBD1, cannot be confirmed without DNA. The CDR3 loop spans 14 amino acids. Germline V gene data show CDR1 as LGHDT and CDR2 as YNNKEL (reference sequence).

The chain couples TRBV12-3 or TRBV12-4 to TRBJ2-3; the TCRdb D gene call, TRBD2, has no DNA to confirm it. CDR3 length equals 14 residues. This chain's CDR3 is CASRSTSGTYTQYF.

The V call is TRBV7-6, the J call TRBJ2-3; TCRdb's D call, TRBD1, is unchecked because there is no DNA. Looked up from germline, CDR1 is SGHVS and CDR2 is FNYEAQ. This CDR3 is 17 amino acids long. This CDR3 reads CASSFALPGIISDTQYF.

This chain's CDR3 is CASSPGSGRAKNIQYF. This rearrangement joins TRBV3-1 to TRBJ2-4; TCRdb returns TRBD2, unconfirmable since there is no DNA. The CDR3 has 16 amino acids. Per germline, CDR1 LGHDT and CDR2 YNNKEL (reference sequence).

The rearrangement uses TRBV27 and TRBJ2-7; TCRdb designates TRBD1, a call that cannot be tested without DNA. The length of the CDR3 is 13 residues. Germline V CDR1 and CDR2: MNHEY, SMNVEV (reference sequence). The CDR3: CASSWGDSYEQYF.

The rearrangement links TRBV28 to TRBJ2-1; TCRdb's D gene call, TRBD1, goes unchecked for lack of DNA. The CDR3 sequence is 18 residues long. Per the germline V gene, CDR1 is MDHEN and CDR2 is SYDVKM. CDR3 sequence reads: CASSLLYAGGSVYNEQFF.

J is TRBJ2-1 and V is TRBV30. In germline, CDR1 is GTSNPN, CDR2 SVGIG (reference sequence). This CDR3 comprises 14 residues. CDR3 amino acids: CAWSIRGSYNEQFF.

The rearrangement links TRBV11-2 to TRBJ2-4; without DNA, the TCRdb call of TRBD1 cannot be checked. CDR1 is SGHAT, CDR2 FQNNGV, per germline. This CDR3 has 18 residues. The CDR3 spells CASSLVGGGLRAKNIQYF.

The chain combines TRBV9 with TRBJ1-1; checking the TCRdb D call of TRBD1 is not possible without DNA. Germline-derived CDR1 and CDR2 are SGDLS and YYNGEE. The CDR3 totals 17 residues. CDR3 protein: CASSVAIAGGLNTEAFF.

The V and J genes are TRBV12-3 or TRBV12-4 and TRBJ2-5; checking the TCRdb D call of TRBD1 is not possible without DNA. There are 15 residues in the CDR3. The CDR3 is CASSSRTPGKETQYF.